This TCR beta chain was found in a study of technical replicates of blood from a few donors. This CDR3 contains 16 residues. Germline V gives CDR1 MGHRA, CDR2 YSYEKL. Trimming removed 4 bases from V and 8 bases from J; junction bases left unmatched: 7. The assay was immunoSEQ multiplex PCR, and TCRdb's table has in-frame clones only and misses some. This table has 55,000 to 75,000 clones, 85% to 95% appearing once. The receptor was derived from a human donor in good health. Some clones in this sample may be carry-over from other donors' samples. Sequencing was done on a sample of PBMCs. The gene calls are TRBV4-1 and TRBJ2-2; 13 bases line up with TRBD2. CDR3 bases: TGCGCCAGCAGCCTGCAACCGGGACTAGCGGGAGGGGAGCTGTTTTTT. It encodes CASSLQPGLAGGELFF.